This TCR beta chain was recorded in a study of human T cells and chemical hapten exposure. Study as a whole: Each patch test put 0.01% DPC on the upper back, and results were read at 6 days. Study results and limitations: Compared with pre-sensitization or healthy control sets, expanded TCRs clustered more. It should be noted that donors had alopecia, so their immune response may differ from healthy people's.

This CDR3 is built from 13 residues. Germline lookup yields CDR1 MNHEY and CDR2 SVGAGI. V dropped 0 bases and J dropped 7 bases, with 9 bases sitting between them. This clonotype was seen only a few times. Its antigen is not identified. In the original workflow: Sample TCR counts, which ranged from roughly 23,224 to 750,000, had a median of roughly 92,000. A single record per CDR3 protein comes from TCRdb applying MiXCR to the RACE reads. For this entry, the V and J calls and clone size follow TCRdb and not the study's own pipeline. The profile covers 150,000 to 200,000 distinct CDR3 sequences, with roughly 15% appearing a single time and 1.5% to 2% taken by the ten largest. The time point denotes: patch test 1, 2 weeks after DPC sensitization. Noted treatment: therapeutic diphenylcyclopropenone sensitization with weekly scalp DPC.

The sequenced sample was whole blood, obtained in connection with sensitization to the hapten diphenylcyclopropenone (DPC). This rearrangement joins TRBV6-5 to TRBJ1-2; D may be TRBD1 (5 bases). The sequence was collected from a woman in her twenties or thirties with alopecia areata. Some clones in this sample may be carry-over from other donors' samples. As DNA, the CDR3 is TGTGCCAGCAGTTACTCCCAGGGAGCTGGCTACACCTTC. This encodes CASSYSQGAGYTF.